This TCR beta chain is drawn from a study of OX40 agonist ivuxolimab in advanced cancers. Autoimmune disease history or systemic immunosuppression disqualified patients. The CDR3 extends over 13 amino acids. Germline values: CDR1 MGHRA, CDR2 YSYEKL. Trimming removed 1 base at V and 4 bases at J, with 7 bases between. Only in-frame clones appear in the TCRdb table, and some are missing; sequencing was by immunoSEQ multiplex PCR. The sample lists approximately 100,000 clones; around nine tenths were seen once. The receptor comes from an adult with an advanced solid tumor such as melanoma, head and neck, liver or kidney cancer. The chain couples TRBV4-1 to TRBJ1-1; D remains ambiguous. The sequencing here drew on CD4+ or CD8+ T cells sorted from blood, taken in a trial of the OX40 agonist ivuxolimab. DNA for the CDR3: TGCGCCAGCAGCCAAGCGGGTACCACTGAAGCTTTCTTT. Translating it yields CASSQAGTTEAFF.